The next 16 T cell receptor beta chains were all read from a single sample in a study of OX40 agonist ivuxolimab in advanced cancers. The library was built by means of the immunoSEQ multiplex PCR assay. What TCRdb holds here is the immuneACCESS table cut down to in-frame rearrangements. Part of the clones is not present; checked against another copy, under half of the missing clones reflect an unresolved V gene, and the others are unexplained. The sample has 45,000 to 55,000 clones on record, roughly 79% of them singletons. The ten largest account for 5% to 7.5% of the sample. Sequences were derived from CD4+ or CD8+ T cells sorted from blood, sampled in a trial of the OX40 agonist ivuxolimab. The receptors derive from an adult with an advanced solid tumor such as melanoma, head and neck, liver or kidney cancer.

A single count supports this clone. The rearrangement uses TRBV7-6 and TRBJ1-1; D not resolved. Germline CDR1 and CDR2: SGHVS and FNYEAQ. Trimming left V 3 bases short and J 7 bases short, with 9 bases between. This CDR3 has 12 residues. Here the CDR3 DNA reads TGTGCCAGCAGCTTGTACGGGAGTGAAGCTTTCTTT. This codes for CASSLYGSEAFF.

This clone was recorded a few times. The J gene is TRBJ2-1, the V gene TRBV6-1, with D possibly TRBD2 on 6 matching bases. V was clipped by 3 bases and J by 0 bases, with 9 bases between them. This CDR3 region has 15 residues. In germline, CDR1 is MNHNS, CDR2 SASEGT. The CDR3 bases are TGTGCCAGCAGTGAGGGACTGGCCTCCTACAATGAGCAGTTCTTC. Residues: CASSEGLASYNEQFF.

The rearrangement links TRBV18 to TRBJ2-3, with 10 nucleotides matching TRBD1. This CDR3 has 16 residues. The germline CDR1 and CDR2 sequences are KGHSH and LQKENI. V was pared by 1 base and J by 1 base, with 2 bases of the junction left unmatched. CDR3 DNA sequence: TGTGCCAGCTCACCACTTGGGACAGGGGGCACAGATACGCAGTATTTT. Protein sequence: CASSPLGTGGTDTQYF.

CDR3 nucleotide sequence: TGTGCCAGCAGCTCCCTAGAGCGGGGGGGCCGGGAGACCCAGTACTTC. Its translation is CASSSLERGGRETQYF. The chain has TRBV13 and TRBJ2-5; 10 nucleotides line up with TRBD2. The CDR3 runs 16 residues. J lost 5 bases, V lost 4 bases, and 10 bases had no gene match. The germline V gene has CDR1 PRHDT and CDR2 FYEKMQ (reference sequence).

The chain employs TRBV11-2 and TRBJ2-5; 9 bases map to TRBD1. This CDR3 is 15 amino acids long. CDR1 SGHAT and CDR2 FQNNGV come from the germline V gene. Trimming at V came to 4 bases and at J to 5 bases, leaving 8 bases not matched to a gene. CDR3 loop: CASSWTGALRETQYF. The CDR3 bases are TGTGCCAGCAGCTGGACAGGGGCGCTTCGGGAGACCCAGTACTTC. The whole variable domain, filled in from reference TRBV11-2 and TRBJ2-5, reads EAGVAQSPRYKIIEKRQSVAFWCNPISGHATLYWYQQILGQGPKLLIQFQNNGVVDDSQLPKDRFSAERLKGVDSTLKIQPAKLEDSAVYLCASSWTGALRETQYFGPGTRLLVL.

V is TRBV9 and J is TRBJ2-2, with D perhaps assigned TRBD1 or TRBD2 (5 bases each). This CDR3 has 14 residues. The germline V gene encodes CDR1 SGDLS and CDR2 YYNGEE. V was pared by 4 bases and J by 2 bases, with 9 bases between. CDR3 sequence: CASSPWDNTGELFF. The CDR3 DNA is TGTGCCAGCAGCCCCTGGGACAACACCGGGGAGCTGTTTTTT. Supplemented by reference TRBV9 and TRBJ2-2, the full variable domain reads DSGVTQTPKHLITATGQRVTLRCSPRSGDLSVYWYQQSLDQGLQFLIQYYNGEERAKGNILERFSAQQFPDLHSELNLSSLELGDSALYFCASSPWDNTGELFFGEGSRLTVL.

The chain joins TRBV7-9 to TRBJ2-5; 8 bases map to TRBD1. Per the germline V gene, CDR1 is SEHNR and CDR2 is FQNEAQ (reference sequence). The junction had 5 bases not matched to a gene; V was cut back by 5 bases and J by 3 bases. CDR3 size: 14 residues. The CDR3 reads CASSDSTGEETQYF. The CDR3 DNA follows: TGTGCCAGCAGCGATTCGACAGGGGAAGAGACCCAGTACTTC.

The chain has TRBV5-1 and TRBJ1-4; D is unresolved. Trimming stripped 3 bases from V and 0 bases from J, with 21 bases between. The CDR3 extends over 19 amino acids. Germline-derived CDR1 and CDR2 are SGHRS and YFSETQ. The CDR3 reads CASSSGRTTIPATNEKLFF. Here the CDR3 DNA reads TGCGCCAGCAGCTCCGGACGGACCACCATACCAGCAACTAATGAAAAACTGTTTTTT. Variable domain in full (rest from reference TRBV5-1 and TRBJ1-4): KAGVTQTPRYLIKTRGQQVTLSCSPISGHRSVSWYQQTPGQGLQFLFEYFSETQRNKGNFPGRFSGRQFSNSRSEMNVSTLELGDSALYLCASSSGRTTIPATNEKLFFGSGTQLSVL.

The CDR3 spells CASSLASGGSYEQYF. CDR3 in DNA: TGTGCCAGCAGCTTAGCGTCAGGGGGCTCCTACGAGCAGTACTTC. The rearrangement uses TRBV7-2 and TRBJ2-7; TRBD1 aligns across 7 bases. CDR3 length: 15 amino acids. Losses at the gene ends were 0 bases for V and 0 bases for J; bases not matched to a gene: 2. Germline CDR1 reads SGHTA; CDR2 reads FQGNSA.

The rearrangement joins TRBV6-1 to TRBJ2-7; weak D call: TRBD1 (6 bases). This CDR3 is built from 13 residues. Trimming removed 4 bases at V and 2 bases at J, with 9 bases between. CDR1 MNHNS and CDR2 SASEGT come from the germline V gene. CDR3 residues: CASSAGAPYEQYV. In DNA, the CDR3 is TGTGCCAGCAGTGCAGGGGCCCCCTACGAGCAGTACGTC.

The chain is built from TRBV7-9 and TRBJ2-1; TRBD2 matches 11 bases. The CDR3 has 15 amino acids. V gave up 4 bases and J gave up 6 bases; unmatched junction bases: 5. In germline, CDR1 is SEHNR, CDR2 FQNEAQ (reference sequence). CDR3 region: CASSSGTSGFNEQFF. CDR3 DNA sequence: TGTGCCAGCAGCTCAGGGACTAGCGGTTTCAATGAGCAGTTCTTC.

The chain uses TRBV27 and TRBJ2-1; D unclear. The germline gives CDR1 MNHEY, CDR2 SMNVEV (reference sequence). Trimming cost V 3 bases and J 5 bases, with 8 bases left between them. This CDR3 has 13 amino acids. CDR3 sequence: CASSFVGNNEQFF. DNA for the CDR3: TGTGCCAGCAGTTTTGTAGGTAACAATGAGCAGTTCTTC.

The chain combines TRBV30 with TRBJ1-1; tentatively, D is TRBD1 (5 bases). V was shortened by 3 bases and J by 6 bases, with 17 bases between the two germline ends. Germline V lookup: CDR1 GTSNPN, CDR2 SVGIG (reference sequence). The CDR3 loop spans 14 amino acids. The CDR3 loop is CAWSGTWASAEAFF. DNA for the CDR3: TGTGCCTGGAGCGGGACGTGGGCCTCAGCTGAAGCTTTCTTT.

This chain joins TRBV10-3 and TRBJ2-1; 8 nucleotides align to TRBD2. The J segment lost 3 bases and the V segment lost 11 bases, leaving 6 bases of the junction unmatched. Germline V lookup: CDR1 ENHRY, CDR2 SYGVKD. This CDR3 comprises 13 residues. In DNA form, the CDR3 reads TGTGCCGCACTAGCGGAGAACTACAATGAGCAGTTCTTC. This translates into CAALAENYNEQFF.

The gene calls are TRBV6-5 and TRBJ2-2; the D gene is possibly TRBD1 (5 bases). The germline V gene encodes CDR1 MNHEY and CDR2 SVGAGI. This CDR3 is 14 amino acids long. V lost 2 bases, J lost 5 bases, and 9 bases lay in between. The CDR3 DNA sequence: TGTGCCAGCAGTTACCTTCCAGGGACCGGGGAGCTGTTTTTT. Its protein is CASSYLPGTGELFF.

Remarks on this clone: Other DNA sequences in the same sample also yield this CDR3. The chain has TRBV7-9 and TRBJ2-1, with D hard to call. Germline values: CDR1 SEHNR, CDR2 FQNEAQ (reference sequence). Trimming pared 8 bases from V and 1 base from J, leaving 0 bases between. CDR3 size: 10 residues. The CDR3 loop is CASSYNEQFF. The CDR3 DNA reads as TGTGCCAGCTCCTACAATGAGCAGTTCTTC.